Listed below are T cell receptor beta chains from one sample, sequenced in a study of blood T cell repertoires in COVID-19. Generated by immunoSEQ multiplex PCR, the TCRdb table keeps only in-frame clones and is missing some. The sample includes around 170,000 clones, roughly 88% seen only once; the top ten take roughly 9%. The specimen was PBMCs or T cells enriched from blood (not recorded which). The origin of the receptors is a woman aged 18 to 35 who had recovered from COVID-19. CDR3s include the opening cysteine and the closing phenylalanine or tryptophan.

CDR3 length	J gene	V gene	CDR3 protein
10	TRBJ2-7	TRBV25-1	CASSRGEQYF
17	TRBJ2-7	TRBV11-2	CASSLNWVAVSSYEQYF
15	TRBJ1-5	TRBV6-5	CASSYRGAFGQPQHF
15	TRBJ2-1	TRBV6-5	CASSYSRDIYNEQFF
15	TRBJ2-1	TRBV7-6	CASSPSGSVQLEQFF
24	TRBJ2-7	TRBV12-2	CASRLASVLFPNSCPSEFSYEQYF
15	TRBJ2-3	TRBV5-1	CASSRSSGGQNTQYF
13	TRBJ2-6	TRBV5-4	CASSQDSLAVLTF
12	TRBJ2-7	TRBV4-1	CASSQVGNEQYF
13	TRBJ2-7	TRBV11-2	CASSLIGEDEQYF
13	TRBJ2-2	TRBV19	CASQRSPAGELFF